Listed below are T cell receptor beta chains from one sample, sequenced in a study of blood T cell repertoires in COVID-19. Repertoires were generated with immunoSEQ multiplex PCR, while TCRdb's copy carries only in-frame clones and drops some. The data contain over 85,000 clones, less than 75% of them singletons. The specimen was peripheral blood. These receptors originate from a woman aged 60-70 years with acute or convalescent COVID-19. Each CDR3 is given with its conserved first and last residue. The D gene is left open where the match is weak.

d_call,j_call,v_call,cdr3_aa
TRBD2,TRBJ2-2,TRBV7-9,CASSSPGLGGTGELFF
NA,TRBJ1-2,TRBV7-9,CASSFGGPLAF
NA,TRBJ2-2,TRBV7-6,CATSTRDRYTGELFF
NA,TRBJ1-2,TRBV28,CASSLATTYGYTF
NA,TRBJ2-3,TRBV28,CASSPPRRVGVTDTQYF
TRBD1,TRBJ2-6,TRBV10-2,CASSESRRGTGANVLTF
TRBD1,TRBJ2-3,TRBV10-3,CAISEVGQGDKDTQYF
NA,TRBJ1-1,TRBV2,CASSESGGPRTEAFF
TRBD2,TRBJ2-1,TRBV4-3,CASSQPSGGVNEQFF
NA,TRBJ1-5,TRBV19,CASSPEINQPQHF
NA,TRBJ1-6,TRBV5-1,CASSLGGQRVSNSPLHF
TRBD1,TRBJ1-2,TRBV18,CASSPFRTGEVNYGYTF
TRBD1,TRBJ1-1,TRBV7-3,CASSTDRVSEAFF
NA,TRBJ1-1,TRBV6-5,CATTLNTEAFF
NA,TRBJ1-6,TRBV4-3,CASSQAARRTTSGDSPLHF
TRBD1,TRBJ1-1,TRBV7-2,CASSLVQGYTEAFF
NA,TRBJ2-1,TRBV6-2/TRBV6-3,CASSLLDRLHNEQFF
NA,TRBJ1-3,TRBV9,CASTPGSENTIYF
NA,TRBJ2-7,TRBV11-2,CASSLERGLGEQYF
TRBD2,TRBJ2-5,TRBV3-1/TRBV3-2,CASSQGSSGGAYF
NA,TRBJ2-5,TRBV28,CASSPPRETQYF
NA,TRBJ2-1,TRBV5-5,CASSLREEQFF
TRBD1,TRBJ1-2,TRBV30,CAWSRDSLNYGYTF
NA,TRBJ1-2,TRBV5-6,CASSLLAENMGYTF
NA,TRBJ1-2,TRBV7-9,CASSWGPDSYGYTF
TRBD2,TRBJ2-7,TRBV19,CASSIPGFPAGEQYF
NA,TRBJ1-6,TRBV4-1,CASSQGPFGSPLHF
NA,TRBJ1-1,TRBV12-2,CASPGAFF
NA,TRBJ2-5,TRBV6-5,CASRGGGIKETQYF
TRBD2,TRBJ2-3,TRBV5-1,CASSPGGTSGGAGTDTQYF
TRBD2,TRBJ2-7,TRBV2,CASSRTGGGEQYF
NA,TRBJ1-5,TRBV21-1,CASSKDRPGDNQPQHF
TRBD1,TRBJ1-6,TRBV9,CASSEGTGANSPLHF
NA,TRBJ2-1,TRBV29-1,CSVRKTANNEQFF
TRBD1,TRBJ1-6,TRBV27,CASSSTGGYNSPLHF
NA,TRBJ2-1,TRBV5-1,CASSSRDIGVNEQFF
TRBD1,TRBJ2-2,TRBV7-2,CASSLDRAVTGELFF
TRBD1,TRBJ1-1,TRBV10-3,CAISEPRQGGTEAFF
NA,TRBJ2-2,TRBV5-8,CASSFLGDGGELFF
NA,TRBJ1-2,TRBV18,CASTRDTNYGYTF
TRBD1,TRBJ1-4,TRBV30,CACRQGGEKLFF
TRBD1,TRBJ2-5,TRBV11-2,CASSPGGTGLYF
TRBD1,TRBJ2-2,TRBV2,CASSLGQETNTGELFF
NA,TRBJ1-2,TRBV7-8,CASSLGGGFGYTF
NA,TRBJ2-3,TRBV6-4,CASSLLVYVTDTQYF
TRBD1,TRBJ2-2,TRBV18,CASSPSHSRDRENTGELFF
TRBD1,TRBJ1-1,TRBV27,CASSYRSTGQVTEAFF
TRBD1,TRBJ1-6,TRBV9,CASSGDRGQNSPLHF
NA,TRBJ1-2,TRBV5-6,CASSPGGYGYTF
TRBD2,TRBJ2-5,TRBV11-2,CASSPPTSGGVKTQYF
TRBD1,TRBJ2-7,TRBV9,CASSGSTGKAHEQYF
NA,TRBJ2-7,TRBV30,CAWSWGDEQYF
NA,TRBJ1-2,TRBV2,CASSLAQRSGYTF
TRBD1,TRBJ1-2,TRBV5-6,CASSLRGTDFLGGYTF
NA,TRBJ1-6,TRBV28,CASRQRQGTSPLHF
NA,TRBJ2-3,TRBV3-1/TRBV3-2,CASSLRTGNTDTQYF
NA,TRBJ1-4,TRBV6-1,CASSEGTVNNEKLFF
TRBD1,TRBJ1-6,TRBV28,CASLTGGRDNSPLHF
NA,TRBJ1-1,TRBV5-6,CASSLGTSSPRAFF
NA,TRBJ1-1,TRBV9,CASSVAGDGTEAFF